The clone carrying this TCR beta chain occurred many times. Its antigen remains unidentified. Amplified TCR beta CDR3 regions came from RNA transcripts. TCR CDR3 regions were first amplified by RT-PCR with HTBI primers. TCRdb reprocessed the multiplex PCR reads with MiXCR, giving one entry per CDR3 protein. The sample includes hundreds of thousands of distinct CDR3 sequences, approximately 15% seen only once; the top ten take less than 6%. This sample stems from a study of T cells in Graves' hyperthyroidism and ophthalmopathy. CDR1 is DFQATT and CDR2 is SNEGSKA in the germline V gene (reference sequence). The CDR3 is made up of 15 amino acids. Trimming cost V 1 base and J 0 bases, with 10 bases left between them. Study outcomes and limitations: Blood also contained most expanded thyroid clonotypes above 0.001.

The TCR originated in a woman in her twenties or thirties with Graves' hyperthyroidism that later progressed to Graves' ophthalmopathy. The chain has TRBV20-1 and TRBJ2-1, with D hard to call. The sequenced material came from blood. CDR3 amino acids: CSARGSANSYNEQFF. The CDR3 region has the DNA TGCAGTGCTAGAGGATCAGCGAACTCCTACAATGAGCAGTTCTTC.